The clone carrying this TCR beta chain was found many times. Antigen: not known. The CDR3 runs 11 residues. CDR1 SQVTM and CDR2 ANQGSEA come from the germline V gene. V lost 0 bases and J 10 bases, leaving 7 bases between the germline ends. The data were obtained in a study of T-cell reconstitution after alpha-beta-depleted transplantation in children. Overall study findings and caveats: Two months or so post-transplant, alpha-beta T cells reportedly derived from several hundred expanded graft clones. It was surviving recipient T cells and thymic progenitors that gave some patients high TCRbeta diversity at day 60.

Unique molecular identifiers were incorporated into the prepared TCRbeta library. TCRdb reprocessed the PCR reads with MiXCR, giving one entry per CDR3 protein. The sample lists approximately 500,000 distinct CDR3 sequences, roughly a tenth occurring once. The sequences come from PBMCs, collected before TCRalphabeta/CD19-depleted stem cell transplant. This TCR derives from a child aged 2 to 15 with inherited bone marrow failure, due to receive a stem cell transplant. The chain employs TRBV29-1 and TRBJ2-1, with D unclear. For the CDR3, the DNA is TGCAGCGTTGAAGATATGCTGGAGCAGTTCTTC. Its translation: CSVEDMLEQFF.